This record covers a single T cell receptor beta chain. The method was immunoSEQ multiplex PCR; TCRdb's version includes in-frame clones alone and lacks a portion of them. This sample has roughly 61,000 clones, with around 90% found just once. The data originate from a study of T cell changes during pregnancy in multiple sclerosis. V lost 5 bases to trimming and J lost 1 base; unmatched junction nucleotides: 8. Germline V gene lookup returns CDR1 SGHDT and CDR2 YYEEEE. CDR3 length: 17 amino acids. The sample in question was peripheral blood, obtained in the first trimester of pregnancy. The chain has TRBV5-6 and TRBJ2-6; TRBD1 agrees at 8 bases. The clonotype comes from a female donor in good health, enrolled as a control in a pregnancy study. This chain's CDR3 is CASRDREILSGANVLTF. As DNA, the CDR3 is TGTGCCAGCAGGGACAGGGAAATTCTTTCTGGGGCCAACGTCCTGACTTTC.